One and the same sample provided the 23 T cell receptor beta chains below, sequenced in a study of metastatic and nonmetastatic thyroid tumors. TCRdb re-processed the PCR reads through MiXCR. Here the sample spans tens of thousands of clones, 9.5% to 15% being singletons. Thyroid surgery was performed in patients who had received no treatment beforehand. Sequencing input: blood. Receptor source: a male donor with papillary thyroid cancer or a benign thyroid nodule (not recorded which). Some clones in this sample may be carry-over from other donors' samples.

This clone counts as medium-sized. The CDR3 protein is CASTSQTGTGYGYTF. In DNA, the CDR3 is TGTGCCAGCACCTCTCAAACCGGGACAGGCTATGGCTACACCTTC. The J gene is TRBJ1-2, the V gene TRBV6-1; 8 bases fit TRBD1. V shed 7 bases, J shed 4 bases, and the junction held 11 bases outside the gene matches. The CDR3 loop spans 15 amino acids. Germline CDR1 MNHNS, CDR2 SASEGT.

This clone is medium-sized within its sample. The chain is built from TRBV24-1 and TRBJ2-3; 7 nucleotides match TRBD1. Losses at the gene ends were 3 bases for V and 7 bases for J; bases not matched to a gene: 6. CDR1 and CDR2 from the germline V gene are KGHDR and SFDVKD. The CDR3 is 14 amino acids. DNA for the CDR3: TGTGCCACCAGTGATAGCAGGGGGTCGAATACGCAGTATTTT. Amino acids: CATSDSRGSNTQYF.

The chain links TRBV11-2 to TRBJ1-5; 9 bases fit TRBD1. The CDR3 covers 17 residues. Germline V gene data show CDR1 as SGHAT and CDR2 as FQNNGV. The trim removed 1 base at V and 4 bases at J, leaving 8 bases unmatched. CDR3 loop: CASSLVGKQGANQPQHF. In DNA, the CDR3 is TGTGCCAGCAGCTTAGTCGGGAAACAGGGGGCAAATCAGCCCCAGCATTTT.

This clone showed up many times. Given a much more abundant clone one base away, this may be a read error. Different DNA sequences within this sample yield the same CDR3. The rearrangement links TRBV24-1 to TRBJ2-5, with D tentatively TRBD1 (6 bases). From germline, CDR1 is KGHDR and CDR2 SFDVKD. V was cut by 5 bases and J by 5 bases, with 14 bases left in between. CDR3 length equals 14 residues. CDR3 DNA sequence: TGTGCCACCAGTGCTCCAGGGGACGAGGAGACCCAGTACTTC. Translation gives CATSAPGDEETQYF.

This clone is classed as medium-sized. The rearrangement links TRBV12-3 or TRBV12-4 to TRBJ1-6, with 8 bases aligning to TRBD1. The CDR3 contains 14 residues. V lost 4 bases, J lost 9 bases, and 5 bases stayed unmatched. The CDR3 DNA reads TGTGCCAGCAGTTCCACGACAGGGGTTTCACCCCTCCACTTT. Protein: CASSSTTGVSPLHF.

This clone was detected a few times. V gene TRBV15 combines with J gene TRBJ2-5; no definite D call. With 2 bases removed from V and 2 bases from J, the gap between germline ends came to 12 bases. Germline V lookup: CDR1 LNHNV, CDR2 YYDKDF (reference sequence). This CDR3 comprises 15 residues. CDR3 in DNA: TGTGCCACCAGCAGATTCCGCCAGGCACAAGAGACCCAGTACTTC. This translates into CATSRFRQAQETQYF.

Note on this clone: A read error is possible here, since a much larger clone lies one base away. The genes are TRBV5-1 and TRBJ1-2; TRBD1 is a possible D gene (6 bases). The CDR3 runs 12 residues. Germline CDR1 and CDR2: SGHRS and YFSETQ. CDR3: CASSPDRGGYAF. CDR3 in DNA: TGCGCCAGCAGTCCGGACAGAGGTGGCTACGCCTTC.

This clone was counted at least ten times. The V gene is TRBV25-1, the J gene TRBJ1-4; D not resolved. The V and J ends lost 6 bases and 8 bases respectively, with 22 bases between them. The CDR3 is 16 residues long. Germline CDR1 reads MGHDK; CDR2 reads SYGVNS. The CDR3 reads CASSSMADGSREKLFF. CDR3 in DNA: TGTGCCAGCAGCTCAATGGCGGACGGGAGTCGGGAAAAACTGTTTTTT.

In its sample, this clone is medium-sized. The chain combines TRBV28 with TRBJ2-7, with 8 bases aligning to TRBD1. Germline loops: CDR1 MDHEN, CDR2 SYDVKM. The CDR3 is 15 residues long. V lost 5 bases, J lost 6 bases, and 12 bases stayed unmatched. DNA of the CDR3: TGTGCCAGCAGTCCTGCGGACAGGGAGTCTTCCGAGCAGTACTTC. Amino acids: CASSPADRESSEQYF.

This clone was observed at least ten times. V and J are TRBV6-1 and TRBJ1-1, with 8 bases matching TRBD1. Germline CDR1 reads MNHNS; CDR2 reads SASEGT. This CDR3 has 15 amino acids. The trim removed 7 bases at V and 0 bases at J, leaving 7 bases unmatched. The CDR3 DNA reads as TGTGCCAGCACTCAAACAGGGGGAATGAACACTGAAGCTTTCTTT. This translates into CASTQTGGMNTEAFF.

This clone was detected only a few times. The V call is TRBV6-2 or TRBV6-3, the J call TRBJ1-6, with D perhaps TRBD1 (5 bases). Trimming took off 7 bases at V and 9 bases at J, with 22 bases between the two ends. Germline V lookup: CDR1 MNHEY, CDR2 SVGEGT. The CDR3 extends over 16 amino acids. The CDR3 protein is CASTLTSAAGSSPLHF. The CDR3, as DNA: TGTGCCAGCACTCTCACGAGCGCGGCAGGGAGTTCACCCCTCCACTTT.

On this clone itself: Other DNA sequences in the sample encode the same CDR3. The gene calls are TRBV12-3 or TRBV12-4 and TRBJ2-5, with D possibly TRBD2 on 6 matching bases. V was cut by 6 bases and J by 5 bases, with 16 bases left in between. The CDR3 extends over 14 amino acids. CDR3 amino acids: CASSPRRERETQYF. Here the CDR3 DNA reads TGTGCCAGCAGCCCCCGCCGGGAGCGGGAGACCCAGTACTTC.

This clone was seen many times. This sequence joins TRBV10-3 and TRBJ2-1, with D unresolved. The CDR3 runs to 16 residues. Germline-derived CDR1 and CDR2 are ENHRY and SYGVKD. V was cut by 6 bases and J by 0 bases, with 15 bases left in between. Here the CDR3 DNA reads TGTGCCATCAGGACCACCCTAGTTAGCTCCTACAATGAGCAGTTCTTC. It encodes CAIRTTLVSSYNEQFF.

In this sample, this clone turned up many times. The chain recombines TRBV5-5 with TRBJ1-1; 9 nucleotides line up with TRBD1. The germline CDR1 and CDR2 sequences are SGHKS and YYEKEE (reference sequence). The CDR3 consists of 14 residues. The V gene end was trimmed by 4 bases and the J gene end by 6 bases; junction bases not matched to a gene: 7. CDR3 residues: CASSQGQGWAEAFF. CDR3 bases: TGTGCCAGCAGCCAGGGACAGGGCTGGGCTGAAGCTTTCTTT.

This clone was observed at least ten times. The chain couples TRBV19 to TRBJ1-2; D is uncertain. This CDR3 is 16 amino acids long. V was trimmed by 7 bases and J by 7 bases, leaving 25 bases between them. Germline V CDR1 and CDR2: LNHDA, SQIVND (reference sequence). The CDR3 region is CASKKGLGLAGSGYTF. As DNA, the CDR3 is TGTGCCAGTAAAAAAGGACTTGGTCTGGCGGGGAGTGGCTACACCTTC.

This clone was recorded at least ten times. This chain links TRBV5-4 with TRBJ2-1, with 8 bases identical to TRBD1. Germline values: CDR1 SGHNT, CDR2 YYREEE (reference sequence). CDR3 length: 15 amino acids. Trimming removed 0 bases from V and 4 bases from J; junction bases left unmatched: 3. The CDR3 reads CASSLGQGYYNEQFF. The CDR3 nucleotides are TGTGCCAGCAGCTTGGGACAGGGGTATTACAATGAGCAGTTCTTC.

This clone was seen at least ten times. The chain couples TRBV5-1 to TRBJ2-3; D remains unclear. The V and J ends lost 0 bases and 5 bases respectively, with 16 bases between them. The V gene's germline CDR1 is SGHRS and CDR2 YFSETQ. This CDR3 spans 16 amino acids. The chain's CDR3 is CASSLGDLLAGDTQYF. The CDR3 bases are TGCGCCAGCAGCTTGGGAGACTTACTCGCCGGAGATACGCAGTATTTT.

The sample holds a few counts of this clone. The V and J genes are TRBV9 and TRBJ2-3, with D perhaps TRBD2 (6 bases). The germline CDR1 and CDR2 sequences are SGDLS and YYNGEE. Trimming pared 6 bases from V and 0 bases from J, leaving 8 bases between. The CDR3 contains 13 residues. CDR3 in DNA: TGTGCCAGCAACGGGGGTAGCACAGATACGCAGTATTTT. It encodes CASNGGSTDTQYF.

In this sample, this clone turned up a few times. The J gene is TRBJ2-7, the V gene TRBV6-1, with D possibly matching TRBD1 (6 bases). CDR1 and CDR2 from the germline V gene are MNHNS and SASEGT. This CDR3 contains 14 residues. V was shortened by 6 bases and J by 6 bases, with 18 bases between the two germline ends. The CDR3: CASRIQSQGSEQYF. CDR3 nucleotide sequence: TGTGCCAGCAGAATCCAATCACAGGGTAGCGAGCAGTACTTC.

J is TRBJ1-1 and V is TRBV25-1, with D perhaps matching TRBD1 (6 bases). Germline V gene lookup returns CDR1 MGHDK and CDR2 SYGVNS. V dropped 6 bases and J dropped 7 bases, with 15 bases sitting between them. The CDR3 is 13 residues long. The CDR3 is CASRFQGFGEAFF. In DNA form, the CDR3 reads TGTGCCAGCAGGTTTCAGGGGTTTGGTGAAGCTTTCTTT.

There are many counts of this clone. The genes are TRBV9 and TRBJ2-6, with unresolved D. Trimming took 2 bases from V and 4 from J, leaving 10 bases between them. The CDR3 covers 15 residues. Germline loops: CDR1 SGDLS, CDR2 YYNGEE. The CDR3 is CASSVTFMGANVLTF. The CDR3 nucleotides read TGTGCCAGCAGCGTCACGTTTATGGGGGCCAACGTCCTGACTTTC.

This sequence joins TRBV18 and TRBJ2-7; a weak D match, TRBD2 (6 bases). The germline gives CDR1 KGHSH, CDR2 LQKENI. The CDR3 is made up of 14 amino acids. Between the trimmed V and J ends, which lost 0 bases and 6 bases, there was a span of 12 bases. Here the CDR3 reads CASSPPGGNSEQYF. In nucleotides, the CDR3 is TGTGCCAGCTCACCACCGGGCGGGAACAGCGAGCAGTACTTC.

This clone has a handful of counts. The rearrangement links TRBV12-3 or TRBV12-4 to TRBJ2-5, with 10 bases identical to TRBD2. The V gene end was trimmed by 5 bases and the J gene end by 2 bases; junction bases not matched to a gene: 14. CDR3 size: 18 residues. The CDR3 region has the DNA TGTGCCAGCAGTCCCCGGAGGAGAACTAGCGGGGAACAAGAGACCCAGTACTTC. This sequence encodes CASSPRRRTSGEQETQYF.